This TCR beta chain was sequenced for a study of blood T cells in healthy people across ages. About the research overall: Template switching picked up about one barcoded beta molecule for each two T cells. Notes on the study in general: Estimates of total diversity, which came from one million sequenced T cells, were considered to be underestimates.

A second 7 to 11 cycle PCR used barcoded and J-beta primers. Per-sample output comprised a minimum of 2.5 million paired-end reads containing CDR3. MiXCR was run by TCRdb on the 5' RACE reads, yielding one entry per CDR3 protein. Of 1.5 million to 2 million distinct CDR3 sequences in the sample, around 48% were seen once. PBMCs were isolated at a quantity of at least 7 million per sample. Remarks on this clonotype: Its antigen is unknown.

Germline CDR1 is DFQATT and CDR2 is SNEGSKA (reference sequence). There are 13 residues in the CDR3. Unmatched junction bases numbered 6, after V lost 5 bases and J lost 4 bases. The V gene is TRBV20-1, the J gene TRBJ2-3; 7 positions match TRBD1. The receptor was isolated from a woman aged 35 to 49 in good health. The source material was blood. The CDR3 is CSAARDSPDTQYF. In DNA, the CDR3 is TGCAGTGCTGCCCGGGACAGCCCAGATACGCAGTATTTT.